This entry lists 15 T cell receptor beta chains sequenced from one sample in a study of spatial heterogeneity in lung cancer. Regarding time point: sample taken at primary tumor resection. From the 5' RACE reads, TCRdb called clonotypes with MiXCR, one entry per CDR3 protein. The table has roughly 80,000 distinct CDR3 sequences, under 8.5% seen once; the top ten hold 6% to 7%. Specimen: PBMCs, collected at surgery. The source is a male donor with early-stage non-small cell lung cancer.

This clonotype was found many times. The chain has TRBV5-1 and TRBJ2-1; D is possibly TRBD2 (5 bases). CDR3 length: 14 residues. Germline loops: CDR1 SGHRS, CDR2 YFSETQ. V lost 0 bases and J 7 bases, leaving 11 bases between the germline ends. The CDR3 here is CASSLVGNRNEQFF. The CDR3 bases are TGCGCCAGCAGCTTGGTCGGGAATCGAAATGAGCAGTTCTTC.

This clonotype was seen at least ten times. J is TRBJ2-2 and V is TRBV19, with 8 bases fitting TRBD1. Germline CDR1 reads LNHDA; CDR2 reads SQIVND (reference sequence). CDR3 length: 16 amino acids. Trimming took 3 bases from V and 3 from J; bases not matched to a gene: 6. CDR3 DNA: TGTGCCAGTAGTATCCCACAGGGGGTCTACACCGGGGAGCTGTTTTTT. It encodes CASSIPQGVYTGELFF.

This clonotype was found many times. This chain uses TRBV3-1 with TRBJ1-2; a weak D match, TRBD1 (6 bases). This CDR3 spans 13 amino acids. The germline V gene encodes CDR1 LGHDT and CDR2 YNNKEL (reference sequence). V lost 4 bases, J lost 4 bases, and 10 bases lay in between. CDR3 protein: CASSPRTVYGYTF. The CDR3 DNA reads TGTGCCAGCAGCCCTAGGACAGTCTATGGCTACACCTTC.

This clonotype was counted at least ten times. The V and J genes are TRBV20-1 and TRBJ2-7; 7 nucleotides line up with TRBD2. CDR3 length: 13 amino acids. The germline gives CDR1 DFQATT, CDR2 SNEGSKA (reference sequence). Trimming removed 3 bases from V and 6 bases from J; junction bases left unmatched: 8. CDR3 bases: TGCAGTGCTAGTCGTAGGGAGGGCCTCGAGCAGTACTTC. Translation: CSASRREGLEQYF.

This clonotype is medium-sized (0.01 to 0.1%) within its sample. The chain's CDR3 is CASSHQTGEQYF. In DNA form, the CDR3 reads TGTGCCAGCAGCCATCAAACGGGTGAGCAGTACTTC. The genes are TRBV4-2 and TRBJ2-7; no clear D gene. Germline CDR1 and CDR2: LGHNA and YNFKEQ. V lost 3 bases, J lost 7 bases, and 10 bases lay in between. The CDR3 sequence is 12 residues long.

This clonotype showed up many times. The chain carries TRBV6-5 and TRBJ2-3; the D gene is possibly TRBD2 (6 bases). This CDR3 spans 16 amino acids. With 4 bases removed from V and 4 bases from J, the gap between germline ends came to 18 bases. Germline V gene lookup returns CDR1 MNHEY and CDR2 SVGAGI. The CDR3 DNA sequence: TGTGCCAGCAGTTTAAACCGGGGACTGGGGGCAGATACGCAGTATTTT. As protein: CASSLNRGLGADTQYF.

This clonotype has more than one count but fewer than ten. The chain uses TRBV27 and TRBJ1-6; 11 bases align to TRBD1. The trim removed 6 bases at V and 6 bases at J, leaving 7 bases unmatched. The CDR3 runs 16 residues. Germline CDR1 and CDR2: MNHEY and SMNVEV (reference sequence). The chain's CDR3 is CASSLTGTGGNSPLHF. CDR3 DNA sequence: TGTGCCAGCAGCTTGACCGGGACAGGGGGTAATTCACCCCTCCACTTT.

There are many counts of this clonotype. The chain is built from TRBV2 and TRBJ1-4; TRBD1 aligns across 9 bases. CDR3 size: 14 residues. The V gene end was trimmed by 5 bases and the J gene end by 8 bases; junction bases not matched to a gene: 6. Germline-derived CDR1 and CDR2 are SNHLY and FYNNEI. The CDR3 here is CASSPGQGWEKLFF. The CDR3 DNA follows: TGTGCCAGCAGTCCGGGACAGGGTTGGGAAAAACTGTTTTTT.

In its sample, this clonotype was seen many times. The chain is built from TRBV20-1 and TRBJ2-1; TRBD2 matches at 10 bases. CDR3 length: 14 residues. CDR1 and CDR2 from the germline V gene are DFQATT and SNEGSKA (reference sequence). The V and J ends lost 5 bases and 8 bases, in that order; junction bases with no gene match: 9. In DNA, the CDR3 is TGCAGTGCTGCCCCGGGACTAGCGATCTATGAGCAGTTCTTC. Its protein is CSAAPGLAIYEQFF.

At least ten counts were recorded for this clonotype. The genes are TRBV11-2 and TRBJ2-2, with D maybe TRBD2 (6 bases). The CDR3 sequence is 14 residues long. The V end was cut by 2 bases, the J end by 6 bases, with 10 bases between. CDR1 SGHAT and CDR2 FQNNGV come from the germline V gene. CDR3 sequence: CASSLSPGAGELFF. The DNA for the CDR3 is TGTGCCAGCAGCTTATCCCCGGGAGCCGGGGAGCTGTTTTTT.

This clonotype occurred a few times. This chain joins TRBV11-2 and TRBJ1-5; 12 positions agree with TRBD1. V dropped 3 bases and J dropped 1; count of bases not matched to a gene: 4. Germline lookup yields CDR1 SGHAT and CDR2 FQNNGV. This CDR3 region has 17 residues. The CDR3 loop reads CASSFGTGGWSNQPQHF. The CDR3 nucleotides are TGTGCCAGCAGCTTCGGGACAGGGGGCTGGAGCAATCAGCCCCAGCATTTT.

This clonotype was observed a few times. V gene TRBV6-1 combines with J gene TRBJ1-5, with D tentatively TRBD1 (6 bases). Germline lookup yields CDR1 MNHNS and CDR2 SASEGT. This CDR3 region has 14 residues. The V end was cut by 6 bases, the J end by 7 bases, with 16 bases between. The CDR3 loop reads CASRANRDGQPQHF. The CDR3 coding sequence is TGTGCCAGCAGAGCAAACAGGGATGGCCAGCCCCAGCATTTT.

V usage is TRBV5-6 and J usage is TRBJ2-2, with 11 positions matching TRBD1. After removal of 4 bases from V and 5 bases from J, the junction contained 7 bases not matched to a gene. In germline, CDR1 is SGHDT, CDR2 YYEEEE. The CDR3 sequence is 16 residues long. CDR3 sequence reads: CASSLDRGLGTGELFF. CDR3 bases: TGTGCCAGCAGCCTGGACAGGGGGCTTGGTACCGGGGAGCTGTTTTTT.

This clonotype was observed many times. This chain joins TRBV2 and TRBJ2-7; D gene ambiguous. Per the germline V gene, CDR1 is SNHLY and CDR2 is FYNNEI. This CDR3 comprises 12 residues. V was shortened by 6 bases and J by 3 bases, with 9 bases between the two germline ends. CDR3 DNA sequence: TGTGCCAGCAGATCTGATATCTACGAGCAGTACTTC. Encoded protein: CASRSDIYEQYF.

This clonotype was detected ten times or more. The chain employs TRBV2 and TRBJ2-7; D call uncertain. CDR3 size: 12 residues. CDR1 and CDR2 (germline): SNHLY, FYNNEI. Trimming removed 7 bases at V and 6 bases at J, with 13 bases between. CDR3 loop: CASNLALGEQYF. CDR3 bases: TGTGCCAGCAACCTTGCCCTAGGCGAGCAGTACTTC.